This TCR beta chain was identified in a study of Ad26.COV2.S vaccination and SARS-CoV-2 variants. Turning to the study itself: Ad26.COV2.S shots went into the muscle once or twice, 56 days apart. Whole-study results and caveats: Participants in the vaccine arm had higher spike-specific TCR breadth; placebo recipients had lower.

Sample treatment: 15 to 20 received Ad26.COV2.S at low or high dose, single or two shots; roughly five received placebo; per-sample allocation not given. The samples were gathered on day 63 after the first injection of vaccine or placebo. The sample came from a Boston adult aged 18-55 years. Concerning this clone: What it recognizes is unknown.

Measured with immunoSEQ multiplex PCR; TCRdb has only the in-frame clones, and not every one. The data hold more than 400,000 clones, with roughly 90% observed a single time. V lost 6 bases and J lost 6; bases outside the gene matches: 5. Germline assignment: CDR1 MNHEY and CDR2 SVGEGT. The CDR3 totals 15 residues. The V gene is TRBV6-2 or TRBV6-3, the J gene TRBJ2-2; 12 bases fit TRBD2. The sequencing used peripheral blood, collected in a trial of Ad26.COV2.S vaccine versus placebo. The source is a person aged 18-60 years who received the Ad26.COV2.S COVID-19 vaccine or a placebo. CDR3 in amino acids: CASSGLAGGPGELFF. For the CDR3, the DNA is TGTGCCAGCAGCGGGCTAGCGGGGGGGCCCGGGGAGCTGTTTTTT.